This T cell receptor (beta chain) was obtained from a study of identical twins. V lost 1 base to trimming and J lost 0 bases, with 8 bases between them. The CDR3 has 14 residues. CDR1 DFQATT and CDR2 SNEGSKA come from the germline V gene (reference sequence). TCRdb reprocessed the 5' RACE reads with MiXCR, giving one entry per CDR3 protein. Among 450,000 or so distinct CDR3 sequences listed, around 24% were seen once. The same sample was also used in a study of T cells expressing NK-cell markers.

This TCR was recovered from a woman aged 18-35 years in good health. V is TRBV20-1 and J is TRBJ2-3; the D is unclear. The sequenced sample consisted of CD4+ T cells sorted from blood. CDR3 loop: CSARAFPSTDTQYF. As DNA, the CDR3 is TGCAGTGCTAGAGCCTTTCCTAGCACAGATACGCAGTATTTT.